This T cell receptor beta chain was sequenced for a study of cytomegalovirus exposure and HLA in healthy donors. PCR employed 60 Vbeta and 13 Jbeta primers. TCRdb's copy holds only in-frame clones and misses some; the assay was immunoSEQ multiplex PCR. The sample includes over 200,000 clones, roughly 91% of them seen just once. The V end lost 0 bases, the J end lost 3 bases, and 8 bases lay between the germline ends. There are 15 residues in the CDR3. Germline V gene lookup returns CDR1 SEHNR and CDR2 FQNEAQ (reference sequence). Sequencing used PBMCs. The chain is built from TRBV7-9 and TRBJ2-2; D not certain. The receptor was isolated from a woman between 18 and 30 years old in good health and CMV-seronegative. Here the CDR3 DNA reads TGTGCCAGCAGCTTAGCCCCCCTAGACACCGGGGAGCTGTTTTTT. Its protein product is CASSLAPLDTGELFF.